Below are 32 T cell receptor beta chains sequenced from a single sample in a study of CD8 T cells in ankylosing spondylitis. TCRdb analysed the 5' RACE reads with MiXCR anew, one entry per CDR3 protein. The data show approximately 220,000 distinct CDR3 sequences, with roughly 18% seen just once and under 45% held by the top ten. No antigen has been assigned to these receptors. General study findings and limits: Seven to nine highly homologous variants formed a TCR beta motif that appeared characteristic of ankylosing spondylitis blood.

What was sequenced was blood, either unsorted or a sorted T cell fraction (not recorded which). These receptors were taken from a male donor with ankylosing spondylitis.

The chain recombines TRBV27 with TRBJ2-1, with 10 bases identical to TRBD2. This CDR3 is built from 21 residues. Germline V CDR1 and CDR2: MNHEY, SMNVEV (reference sequence). V lost 9 bases and J lost 4; bases outside the gene matches: 27. DNA of the CDR3: TGTGCCAGGCTCCTATTGACAGGGGTCGAGCGGGAGGGCCAGGGGTACAATGAGCAGTTCTTC. Translation: CARLLLTGVEREGQGYNEQFF.

In this sample, this clonotype turned up a few times. CDR3 nucleotides: TGTGCCAGCAGCCCGGGACTAGCGGGCAATCCTGGCCACAATGAGCAGTTCTTC. Its protein product is CASSPGLAGNPGHNEQFF. This rearrangement joins TRBV11-2 to TRBJ2-1; 12 bases align to TRBD2. Trimming at V came to 5 bases and at J to 5 bases, leaving 13 bases not matched to a gene. This CDR3 comprises 18 residues. Germline CDR1 is SGHAT and CDR2 is FQNNGV.

This clonotype was detected only a few times. With a much larger clone just one base away, this may be a read error. The J gene is TRBJ2-7, the V gene TRBV6-5; no clear D gene. The CDR3 is made up of 13 amino acids. Trimming pared 6 bases from V and 0 bases from J, leaving 9 bases between. Looked up from germline, CDR1 is MNHEY and CDR2 is SVGAGI. CDR3 residues: CASRLQSSYEQYF. CDR3 coding DNA: TGTGCCAGCAGATTACAGAGCTCCTACGAGCAGTACTTC.

The V gene is TRBV5-1, the J gene TRBJ2-1; 12 positions agree with TRBD2. J was trimmed by 6 bases and V by 1 base; bases with no gene match: 14. The CDR3 spans 19 residues. Germline CDR1 SGHRS, CDR2 YFSETQ. Here the CDR3 reads CASSLWLAGGGAPANEQFF. In DNA form, the CDR3 reads TGCGCCAGCAGCTTGTGGCTAGCGGGGGGGGGTGCCCCGGCCAATGAGCAGTTCTTC.

This clonotype was recorded a few times. V usage is TRBV13 and J usage is TRBJ2-2; 7 bases map to TRBD2. The CDR3 totals 16 residues. The V and J ends lost 5 bases and 0 bases, in that order; junction bases with no gene match: 6. Germline V gene sequence: CDR1 PRHDT, CDR2 FYEKMQ (reference sequence). The CDR3 region has the DNA TGTGCCAGCAGCGGCCGGGACTACTCGAACACCGGGGAGCTGTTTTTT. Residues: CASSGRDYSNTGELFF.

The rearrangement joins TRBV5-5 to TRBJ2-7; maybe TRBD2 (5 bases). The CDR3 loop spans 15 amino acids. V was cut by 2 bases and J by 0 bases, with 12 bases left in between. The germline gives CDR1 SGHKS, CDR2 YYEKEE (reference sequence). The CDR3 loop is CASSLGGHYSYEQYF. CDR3 bases: TGTGCCAGCAGCTTAGGCGGGCACTACTCCTACGAGCAGTACTTC.

The chain uses TRBV20-1 and TRBJ2-7, with TRBD2 as a possible D gene (5 bases). The CDR3 is made up of 12 amino acids. V lost 3 bases and J lost 5, with 11 bases in between. Germline V CDR1 and CDR2: DFQATT, SNEGSKA (reference sequence). The CDR3 here is CSASRDGDEQYF. As DNA, the CDR3 is TGCAGTGCTAGTCGGGATGGGGACGAGCAGTACTTC.

The rearrangement joins TRBV5-4 to TRBJ2-3; 8 bases align to TRBD2. V lost 2 bases to trimming and J lost 5 bases; unmatched junction nucleotides: 19. Germline CDR1 SGHNT, CDR2 YYREEE (reference sequence). The length of the CDR3 is 19 residues. In DNA form, the CDR3 reads TGTGCCAGCAGCTTTCCGTCTCGGAGCGGGAGCCCTCGAGGAGATACGCAGTATTTT. Translation: CASSFPSRSGSPRGDTQYF.

This clonotype occurred a few times. The chain is built from TRBV6-8 and TRBJ2-5, with TRBD1 identical over 8 bases. CDR3 size: 15 residues. With 6 bases clipped from V and 2 bases from J, the junction kept 8 bases outside the gene matches. Per the germline V gene, CDR1 is MNHGY and CDR2 is SAAAGT. CDR3 coding DNA: TGTGCCAGCAGCCCCTCGACAGGGGATCAAGAGACCCAGTACTTC. It encodes CASSPSTGDQETQYF.

V gene TRBV12-3 or TRBV12-4 combines with J gene TRBJ1-5, with TRBD1 identical over 7 bases. V was pared by 4 bases and J by 4 bases, with 4 bases of the junction left unmatched. This CDR3 has 14 residues. The CDR3 here is CASSYLGQNQPQHF. CDR3 bases: TGTGCCAGCAGTTATCTGGGACAGAATCAGCCCCAGCATTTT.

This clonotype has just one count. The rearrangement uses TRBV27 and TRBJ2-3, with a weak D call TRBD2 (5 bases). Germline V gene lookup returns CDR1 MNHEY and CDR2 SMNVEV (reference sequence). This CDR3 has 14 residues. Trimming stripped 1 base from V and 4 bases from J, with 9 bases between. The CDR3 nucleotides are TGTGCCAGCAGTTTATGGGCTAGCTCAGATACGCAGTATTTT. This sequence encodes CASSLWASSDTQYF.

The rearrangement uses TRBV7-9 and TRBJ2-7, with D maybe TRBD1 (5 bases). V was clipped by 2 bases and J by 3 bases, with 11 bases between them. There are 14 residues in the CDR3. CDR1 is SEHNR and CDR2 is FQNEAQ in the germline V gene (reference sequence). CDR3 coding DNA: TGTGCCAGCAGCTTAAGAGACAGCGACTACGAGCAGTACTTC. Encoded protein: CASSLRDSDYEQYF.

This chain connects TRBV7-2 to TRBJ2-7; 11 bases align to TRBD1. The CDR3 spans 15 residues. The germline V gene encodes CDR1 SGHTA and CDR2 FQGNSA. Unmatched junction bases numbered 6, after V lost 5 bases and J lost 3 bases. The CDR3 DNA is TGTGCCAGCAGCGTATCCGGGACAGGGGGCTACGAGCAGTACTTC. Its protein product is CASSVSGTGGYEQYF.

The genes are TRBV12-3 or TRBV12-4 and TRBJ1-4, with D perhaps TRBD1 (6 bases). The V and J ends lost 5 bases and 14 bases respectively, with 21 bases between them. The CDR3 is made up of 14 amino acids. DNA of the CDR3: TGTGCCAGCAGTCTTACCGGACAGCCGAGAGACCTGTTTTTT. It codes for CASSLTGQPRDLFF.

V usage is TRBV6-1 and J usage is TRBJ2-1; 11 positions match TRBD2. Germline V gene sequence: CDR1 MNHNS, CDR2 SASEGT. The CDR3 contains 16 residues. V lost 3 bases to trimming and J lost 8 bases; unmatched junction nucleotides: 9. CDR3 loop: CASSEGSGGAAYEQFF. The CDR3 bases are TGTGCCAGCAGTGAGGGTAGCGGGGGGGCCGCTTATGAGCAGTTCTTC.

This clonotype was seen ten or more times. J is TRBJ2-7 and V is TRBV15; D may match TRBD1 or TRBD2 (5 bases each). Trimming left V 5 bases short and J 5 bases short, with 22 bases between. The CDR3 runs 16 residues. Germline V gene data show CDR1 as LNHNV and CDR2 as YYDKDF (reference sequence). CDR3 DNA sequence: TGTGCCACCAGCGAGGACCGGGACCCTGGGTCTGACGAGCAGTACTTC. Its translation is CATSEDRDPGSDEQYF.

This clonotype was seen a handful of times. V is TRBV7-9 and J is TRBJ1-2; D call uncertain. Germline V lookup: CDR1 SEHNR, CDR2 FQNEAQ (reference sequence). The CDR3 totals 13 residues. Trimming removed 5 bases at V and 1 base at J, with 8 bases between. The CDR3 nucleotides are TGTGCCAGCAGCCACGGGAATAACTATGGCTACACCTTC. Translating gives CASSHGNNYGYTF.

The CDR3 is CSVEDRGLQWSTYNEQFF. CDR3 in DNA: TGCAGCGTTGAAGACAGGGGGTTACAATGGAGTACCTACAATGAGCAGTTCTTC. The gene calls are TRBV29-1 and TRBJ2-1, with TRBD1 identical over 7 bases. The germline gives CDR1 SQVTM, CDR2 ANQGSEA. J lost 2 bases, V lost 0 bases, and 13 bases had no gene match. CDR3 size: 18 residues.

This clonotype was seen a handful of times. J is TRBJ1-4 and V is TRBV29-1, with TRBD1 matching over 9 bases. Germline V lookup: CDR1 SQVTM, CDR2 ANQGSEA. V trimming: 7 bases; J trimming: 6 bases; junction bases outside the gene matches: 6. The CDR3 is 13 residues long. The CDR3 coding sequence is TGCAGCGCAAAACAGGGGGCGGATGAAAAACTGTTTTTT. Translating it yields CSAKQGADEKLFF.

This clonotype occurred a few times. The genes are TRBV19 and TRBJ1-6, with D tentatively TRBD1 (5 bases). V gave up 0 bases and J gave up 9 bases, with 15 bases separating them. Germline V gene sequence: CDR1 LNHDA, CDR2 SQIVND (reference sequence). This CDR3 contains 16 residues. The CDR3 reads CASSIDWGDSFSPLHF. In DNA, the CDR3 is TGTGCCAGTAGTATAGATTGGGGGGATTCATTTTCACCCCTCCACTTT.

V gene TRBV13 combines with J gene TRBJ1-6; D possibly corresponds to TRBD1 (6 bases). CDR3 length: 16 residues. V gave up 6 bases and J gave up 0 bases, with 12 bases separating them. Germline CDR1 reads PRHDT; CDR2 reads FYEKMQ (reference sequence). CDR3 residues: CASRLGQSSYNSPLHF. The CDR3 DNA sequence: TGTGCCAGCAGACTAGGACAGAGCTCCTATAATTCACCCCTCCACTTT.

The CDR3 nucleotides read TGTGCCTGGAGACCAGGGTTCACCGGGGAGCTGTTTTTT. Its protein product is CAWRPGFTGELFF. J is TRBJ2-2 and V is TRBV30; D is possibly TRBD1 (5 bases). From germline, CDR1 is GTSNPN and CDR2 SVGIG (reference sequence). Trimming took off 3 bases at V and 4 bases at J, with 9 bases between the two ends. The CDR3 is 13 amino acids.

J is TRBJ2-2 and V is TRBV12-3 or TRBV12-4; 15 bases are shared with TRBD2. Losses at the gene ends were 10 bases for V and 5 bases for J; bases not matched to a gene: 2. There are 14 residues in the CDR3. The CDR3 sequence: CATGLAGGTGELFF. CDR3 bases: TGTGCCACCGGACTAGCGGGGGGGACCGGGGAGCTGTTTTTT.

This clonotype was counted between two and nine times. The chain recombines TRBV10-3 with TRBJ2-7, with 9 bases matching TRBD1. The germline V gene has CDR1 ENHRY and CDR2 SYGVKD. V shed 8 bases, J shed 1 base, and the junction held 6 bases outside the gene matches. The CDR3 sequence is 14 residues long. Written as DNA, the CDR3 is TGTGCCATCGGGGCGGACAGGGGATCCTACGAGCAGTACTTC. This sequence encodes CAIGADRGSYEQYF.

The chain is built from TRBV4-1 and TRBJ1-1; D possibly corresponds to TRBD1 (5 bases). Trimming pared 4 bases from V and 0 bases from J, leaving 12 bases between. The V gene's germline CDR1 is MGHRA and CDR2 YSYEKL. CDR3 size: 15 residues. The CDR3 spells CASSPSRDLNTEAFF. CDR3 DNA sequence: TGCGCCAGCAGCCCGAGCCGGGACCTGAACACTGAAGCTTTCTTT.

This clonotype has more than one count but fewer than ten. This chain links TRBV12-3 or TRBV12-4 with TRBJ2-3, with TRBD2 matching 8 bases. This CDR3 comprises 13 residues. V lost 6 bases and J lost 6; bases outside the gene matches: 5. The CDR3 sequence: CASSTPGGDTQYF. The CDR3 DNA follows: TGTGCCAGCAGCACCCCGGGGGGGGATACGCAGTATTTT.

CDR3 region: CASSLAGKGEQYF. The CDR3 nucleotides are TGTGCCAGCAGCTTGGCAGGGAAGGGCGAGCAGTACTTC. The chain has TRBV11-2 and TRBJ2-7; maybe TRBD1 (5 bases). The CDR3 is made up of 13 amino acids. The V gene lost 3 bases and the J gene lost 6 bases, with 12 bases spanning the gap. Germline V gene lookup returns CDR1 SGHAT and CDR2 FQNNGV.

The sample holds a few counts of this clonotype. The CDR3 loop is CGISSGSTDTQYF. The DNA for the CDR3 is TGTGGGATCAGTAGCGGTAGCACAGATACGCAGTATTTT. The V gene is TRBV28, the J gene TRBJ2-3; tentative D call: TRBD2 (6 bases). This CDR3 comprises 13 residues. CDR1 and CDR2 (germline): MDHEN, SYDVKM.

This clonotype was picked up a small number of times. The V call is TRBV28, the J call TRBJ2-1; D uncertain. Germline V CDR1 and CDR2: MDHEN, SYDVKM. The CDR3 runs 11 residues. Trimming took 2 bases from V and 15 from J, leaving 11 bases between them. The CDR3 here is CASSLELKVFF. CDR3 nucleotides: TGTGCCAGCAGTTTAGAACTGAAAGTGTTCTTC.

This rearrangement joins TRBV20-1 to TRBJ2-1; 8 bases line up with TRBD2. This CDR3 is built from 18 residues. The germline V gene encodes CDR1 DFQATT and CDR2 SNEGSKA (reference sequence). V trimming: 0 bases; J trimming: 3 bases; junction bases outside the gene matches: 13. The CDR3 spells CSARDFSGLGGVYNEQFF. CDR3 sequence (DNA): TGCAGTGCTAGAGATTTTTCGGGACTAGGAGGGGTCTACAATGAGCAGTTCTTC.

V gene TRBV6-1 combines with J gene TRBJ2-1, with D uncertain. CDR1 is MNHNS, CDR2 SASEGT, per germline. V was cut by 2 bases and J by 4 bases, with 12 bases left in between. The CDR3 is 15 amino acids. Here the CDR3 reads CASSEMADSYNEQFF. The CDR3 coding sequence is TGTGCCAGCAGTGAAATGGCAGATAGTTACAATGAGCAGTTCTTC.

The V gene is TRBV7-9, the J gene TRBJ1-3; no reliable D call. This CDR3 comprises 17 residues. V shed 7 bases and J shed 2 bases, with 21 bases lying between them. Per germline, CDR1 SEHNR and CDR2 FQNEAQ (reference sequence). DNA for the CDR3: TGTGCCAGCACCCCCCGAGGTGGAGGCCAAGCTGGAAACACCATATATTTT. Protein product: CASTPRGGGQAGNTIYF.